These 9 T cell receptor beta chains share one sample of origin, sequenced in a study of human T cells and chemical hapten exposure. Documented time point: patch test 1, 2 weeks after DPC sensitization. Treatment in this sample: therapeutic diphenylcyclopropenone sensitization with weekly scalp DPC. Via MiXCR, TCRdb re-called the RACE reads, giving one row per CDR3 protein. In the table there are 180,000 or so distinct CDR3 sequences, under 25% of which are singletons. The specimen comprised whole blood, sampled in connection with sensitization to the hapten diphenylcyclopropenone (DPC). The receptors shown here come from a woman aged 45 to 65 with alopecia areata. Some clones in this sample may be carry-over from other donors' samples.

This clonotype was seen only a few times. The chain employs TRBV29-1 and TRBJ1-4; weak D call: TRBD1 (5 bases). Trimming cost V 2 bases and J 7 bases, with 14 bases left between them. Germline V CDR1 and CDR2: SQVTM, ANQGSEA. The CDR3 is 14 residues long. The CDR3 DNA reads TGCAGCGTTGAATGGACGGGGGTTGGTGAAAAACTGTTTTTT. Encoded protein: CSVEWTGVGEKLFF.

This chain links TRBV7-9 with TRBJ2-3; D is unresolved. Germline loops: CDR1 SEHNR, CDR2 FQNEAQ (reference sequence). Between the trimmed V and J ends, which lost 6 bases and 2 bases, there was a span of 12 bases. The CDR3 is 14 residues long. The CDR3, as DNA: TGTGCCAGCAGGGGAAGGATTAACACAGATACGCAGTATTTT. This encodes CASRGRINTDTQYF. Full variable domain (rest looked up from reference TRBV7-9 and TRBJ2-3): DTGVSQNPRHKITKRGQNVTFRCDPISEHNRLYWYRQTLGQGPEFLTYFQNEAQLEKSRLLSDRFSAERPKGSFSTLEIQRTEQGDSAMYLCASRGRINTDTQYFGPGTRLTVL.

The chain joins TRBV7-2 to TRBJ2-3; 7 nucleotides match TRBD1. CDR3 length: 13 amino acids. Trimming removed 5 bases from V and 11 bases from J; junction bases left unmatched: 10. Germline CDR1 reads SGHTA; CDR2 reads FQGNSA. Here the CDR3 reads CASSPTGALWQYF. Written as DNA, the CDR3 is TGTGCCAGCAGCCCCACAGGGGCTCTTTGGCAGTATTTT.

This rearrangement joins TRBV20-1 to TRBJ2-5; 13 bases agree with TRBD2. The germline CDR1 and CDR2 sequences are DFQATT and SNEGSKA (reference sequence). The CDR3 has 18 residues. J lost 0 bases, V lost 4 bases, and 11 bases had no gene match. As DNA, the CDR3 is TGCAGTGCTATCAGACTAGCGGGAGGCTTGAAACACCAAGAGACCCAGTACTTC. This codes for CSAIRLAGGLKHQETQYF.

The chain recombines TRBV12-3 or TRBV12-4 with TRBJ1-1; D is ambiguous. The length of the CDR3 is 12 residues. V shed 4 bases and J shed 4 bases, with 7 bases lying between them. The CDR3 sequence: CASSWGITEAFF. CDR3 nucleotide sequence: TGTGCCAGCAGTTGGGGTATCACTGAAGCTTTCTTT.

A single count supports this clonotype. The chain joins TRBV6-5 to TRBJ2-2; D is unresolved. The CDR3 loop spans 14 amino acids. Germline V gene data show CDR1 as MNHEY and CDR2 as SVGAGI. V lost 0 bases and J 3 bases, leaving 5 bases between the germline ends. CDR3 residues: CASSYSQHTGELFF. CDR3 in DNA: TGTGCCAGCAGTTACTCTCAGCACACCGGGGAGCTGTTTTTT.

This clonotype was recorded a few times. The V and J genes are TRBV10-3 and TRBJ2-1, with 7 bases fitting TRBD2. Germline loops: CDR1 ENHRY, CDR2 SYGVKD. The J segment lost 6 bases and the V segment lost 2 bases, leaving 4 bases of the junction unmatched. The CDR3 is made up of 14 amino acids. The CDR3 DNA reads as TGTGCCATCAGTGAGGGGGGGGGAAGCAATGAGCAGTTCTTC. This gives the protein CAISEGGGSNEQFF.

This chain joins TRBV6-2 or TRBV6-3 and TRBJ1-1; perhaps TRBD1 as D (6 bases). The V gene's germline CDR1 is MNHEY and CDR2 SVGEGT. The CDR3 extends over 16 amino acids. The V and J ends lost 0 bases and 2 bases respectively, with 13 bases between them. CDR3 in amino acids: CASSYSPQQGNTEAFF. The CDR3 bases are TGTGCCAGCAGTTACTCGCCTCAACAGGGAAACACTGAAGCTTTCTTT.

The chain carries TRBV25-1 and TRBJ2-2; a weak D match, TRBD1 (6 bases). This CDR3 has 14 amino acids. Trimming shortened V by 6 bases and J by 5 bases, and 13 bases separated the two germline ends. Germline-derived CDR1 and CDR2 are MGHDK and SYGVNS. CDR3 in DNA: TGTGCCAGCAGGAGACAGGAAGTGACCGGGGAGCTGTTTTTT. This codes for CASRRQEVTGELFF.